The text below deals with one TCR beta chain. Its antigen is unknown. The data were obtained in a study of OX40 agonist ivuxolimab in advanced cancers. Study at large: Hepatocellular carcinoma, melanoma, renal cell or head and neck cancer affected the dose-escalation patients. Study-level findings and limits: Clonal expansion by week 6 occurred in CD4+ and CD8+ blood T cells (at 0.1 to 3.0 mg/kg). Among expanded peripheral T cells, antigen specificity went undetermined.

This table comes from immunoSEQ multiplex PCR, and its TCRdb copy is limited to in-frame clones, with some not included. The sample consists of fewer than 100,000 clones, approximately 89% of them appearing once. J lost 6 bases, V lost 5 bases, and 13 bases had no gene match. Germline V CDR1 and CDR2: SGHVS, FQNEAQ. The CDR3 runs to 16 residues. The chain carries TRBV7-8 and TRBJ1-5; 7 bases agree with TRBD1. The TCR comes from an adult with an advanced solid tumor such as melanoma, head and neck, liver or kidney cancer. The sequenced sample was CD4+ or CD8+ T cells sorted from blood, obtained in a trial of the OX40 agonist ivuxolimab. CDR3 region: CASSPGGGAGSQPQHF. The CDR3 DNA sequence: TGTGCCAGCAGCCCAGGGGGGGGAGCCGGGAGTCAGCCCCAGCATTTT. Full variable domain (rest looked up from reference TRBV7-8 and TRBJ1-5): GAGVSQSPRYKVAKRGQDVALRCDPISGHVSLFWYQQALGQGPEFLTYFQNEAQLDKSGLPSDRFFAERPEGSVSTLKIQRTQQEDSAVYLCASSPGGGAGSQPQHFGDGTRLSIL.